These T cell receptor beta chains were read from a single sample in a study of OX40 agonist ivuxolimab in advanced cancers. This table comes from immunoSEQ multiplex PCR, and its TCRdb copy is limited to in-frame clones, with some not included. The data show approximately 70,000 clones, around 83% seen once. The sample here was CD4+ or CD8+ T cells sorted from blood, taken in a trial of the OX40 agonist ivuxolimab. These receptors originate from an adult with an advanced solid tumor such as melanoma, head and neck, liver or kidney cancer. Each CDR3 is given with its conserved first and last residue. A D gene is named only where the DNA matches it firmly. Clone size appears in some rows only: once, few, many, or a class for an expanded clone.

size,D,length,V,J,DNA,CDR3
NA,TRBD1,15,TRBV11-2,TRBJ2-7,TGTGCCAGCACCCATAAGCCAGGGGGCGCGGGGGAGCAGTACTTC,CASTHKPGGAGEQYF
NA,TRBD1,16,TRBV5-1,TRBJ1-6,TGCGCCAGCAGCTTGGGGGACAGGGGTAATGGATCACCCCTCCACTTT,CASSLGDRGNGSPLHF
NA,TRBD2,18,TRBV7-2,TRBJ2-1,TGTGCCAGCAGCTTGAGGGACGCTCGCGGGGGGGCCTACAATGAGCAGTTCTTC,CASSLRDARGGAYNEQFF
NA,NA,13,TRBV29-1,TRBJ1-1,TGCAGCGCTCAAGCCCAGGGGTCCACTGAAGCTTTCTTT,CSAQAQGSTEAFF
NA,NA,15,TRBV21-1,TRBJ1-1,TGTGCCAGCAGACGCCCGGGACAGATAAACACTGAAGCTTTCTTT,CASRRPGQINTEAFF
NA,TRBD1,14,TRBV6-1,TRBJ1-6,TGTGCCAGCAGTGAATCCAGGGGGGATTCACCCCTCCACTTT,CASSESRGDSPLHF
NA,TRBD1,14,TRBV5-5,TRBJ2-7,TGTGCCAGCAGCTTGGGACAGGGGGCCTACGAGCAGTACTTC,CASSLGQGAYEQYF
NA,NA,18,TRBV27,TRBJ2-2,TGTGCCAGCAGTTATGCAGGACCCCTTCAAACATCCGGCGGGGAGCTGTTTTTT,CASSYAGPLQTSGGELFF
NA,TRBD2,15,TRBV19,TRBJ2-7,TGTGCCAGTAGTAGCCCCGCGGGACTAGTAAACGAGCAGTACTTC,CASSSPAGLVNEQYF
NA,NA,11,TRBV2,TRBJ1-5,TGTGCCAGCAGGTTGGGAGAGCCCCAGCATTTT,CASRLGEPQHF
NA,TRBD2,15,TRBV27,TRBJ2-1,TGTGCCAGCAGTTTGGGCGGGAGGACCTACAATGAGCAGTTCTTC,CASSLGGRTYNEQFF
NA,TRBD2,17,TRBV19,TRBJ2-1,TGTGCCAGTAGTCTCCCCCAAGGGCTAGCGGGAGGGAATGAGCAGTTCTTC,CASSLPQGLAGGNEQFF
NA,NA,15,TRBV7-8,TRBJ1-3,TGTGCCAGCAGGTGGACGGCTAGCTCTGGAAACACCATATATTTT,CASRWTASSGNTIYF
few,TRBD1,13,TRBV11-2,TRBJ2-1,TGTGCCAGCAGCTTGACAGGGACGGTTGAGCAGTTCTTC,CASSLTGTVEQFF
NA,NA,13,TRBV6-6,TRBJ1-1,TGTGCCAGCACCTCGACAGTCAACACTGAAGCTTTCTTT,CASTSTVNTEAFF
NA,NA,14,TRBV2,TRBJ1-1,TGTGCCAGCAGTGTCTTACTGACGAACACTGAAGCTTTCTTT,CASSVLLTNTEAFF
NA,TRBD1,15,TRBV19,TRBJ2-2,TGTGCCAGTAGTATCGCCGGGACAGGGGCCGGGGAGCTGTTTTTT,CASSIAGTGAGELFF
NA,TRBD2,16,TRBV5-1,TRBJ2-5,TGCGCCAGCAGCTCCGACCCAATAGCGGGAGAAGAGACCCAGTACTTC,CASSSDPIAGEETQYF
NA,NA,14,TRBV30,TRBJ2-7,TGTGCCTGGAGTGAGGGCGGTAAAATCTACGAGCAGTACTTC,CAWSEGGKIYEQYF
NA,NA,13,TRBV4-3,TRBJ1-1,TGCGCCAGCAGCCAAAATATGGGCACTGAAGCTTTCTTT,CASSQNMGTEAFF
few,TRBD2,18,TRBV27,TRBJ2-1,TGTGCCAGCAGTTCCCTGACTAGCGGGGGGGTCAGGTACAATGAGCAGTTCTTC,CASSSLTSGGVRYNEQFF
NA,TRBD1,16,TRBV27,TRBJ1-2,TGTGCCAGCAGCCGGATCGGACAGGGGGGCGACTATGGCTACACCTTC,CASSRIGQGGDYGYTF
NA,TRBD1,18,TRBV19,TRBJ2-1,TGTGCCAGTAGTATAGATGTTCGGCCGGACAGGGTGTTGAATGAGCAGTTCTTC,CASSIDVRPDRVLNEQFF
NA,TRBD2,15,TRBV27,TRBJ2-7,TGTGCCAGCAGTTCCAAGCGGGAGGGCCCCTACGAGCAGTACTTC,CASSSKREGPYEQYF
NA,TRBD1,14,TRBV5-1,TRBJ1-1,TGCGCCAGCAGCACAGGACAGGGTAACACTGAAGCTTTCTTT,CASSTGQGNTEAFF
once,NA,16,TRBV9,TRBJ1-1,TGTGCCAGCAGCCCGACCGTCGGGGGCTCCGGCACTGAAGCTTTCTTT,CASSPTVGGSGTEAFF
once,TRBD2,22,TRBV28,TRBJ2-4,TGTGCCAGCAGTTCCCCTACGCTGGGACTAGCGGGGGCGTTGTTAGCCAAAAACATTCAGTACTTC,CASSSPTLGLAGALLAKNIQYF
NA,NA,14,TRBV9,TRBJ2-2,TGTGCCAGCAGCGCCCCCATAGGTGCCGGGGAGCTGTTTTTT,CASSAPIGAGELFF
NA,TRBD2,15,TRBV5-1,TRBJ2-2,TGCGCCAGCAGCGCGGGAGGGCAGGGGATCGGGGAGCTGTTTTTT,CASSAGGQGIGELFF
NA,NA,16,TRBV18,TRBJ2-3,TGTGCCAGCTCACCCCCGGGGGCGAGCTTAACAGATACGCAGTATTTT,CASSPPGASLTDTQYF
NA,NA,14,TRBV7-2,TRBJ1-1,TGTGCCAGCAGCTTAGTGGGGGGCTTGACTGAAGCTTTCTTT,CASSLVGGLTEAFF
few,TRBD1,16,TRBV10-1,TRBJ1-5,TGCGCCAACATCGGACCGACAGGGCAAGCCGACCAGCCCCAGCATTTT,CANIGPTGQADQPQHF
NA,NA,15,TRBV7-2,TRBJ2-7,TGTGCCAGCAGCTCGGACCGGGACGGGTACTACGAGCAGTACTTC,CASSSDRDGYYEQYF
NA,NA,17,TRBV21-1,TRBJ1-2,TGTGCCAGCAGCAAAGGGGACCGGGACAGGGGTAACTATGGCTACACCTTC,CASSKGDRDRGNYGYTF
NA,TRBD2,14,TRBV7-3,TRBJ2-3,TGTGCCAGCAGCTTAAGCGGGGGGCCAGATACGCAGTATTTT,CASSLSGGPDTQYF
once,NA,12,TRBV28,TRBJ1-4,TGTGCCAGCAGTTTAAGTAATGAAAAACTGTTTTTT,CASSLSNEKLFF
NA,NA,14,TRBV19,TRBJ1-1,TGCGCCAGTAGTCCGACGGGGTTGAACACTGAAGCTTTCTTT,CASSPTGLNTEAFF
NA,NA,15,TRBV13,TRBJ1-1,TGTGCCAGCAGCTTAGGAGATACGGGTTTATTAGAAGCTTTCTTT,CASSLGDTGLLEAFF
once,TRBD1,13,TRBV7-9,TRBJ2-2,TGTGCCAGCAGCACACAGGGGTCCGGGGAGCTGTTTTTT,CASSTQGSGELFF